This T cell receptor (beta chain) comes out of a study of post-analysis software for immune sequencing data. About the research overall: Included courses were relapsing-remitting and secondary progressive multiple sclerosis; progressive-relapsing multiple sclerosis was also included. Findings and caveats of the study: Normalized Chao1 diversity was significantly lower in multiple sclerosis patients than in controls. Among five TRBV segments more frequent in patients than controls were TRBV5-6, TRBV5-1 and TRBV20-1.

Note on this clonotype: The antigen is unknown.

Built from TCR beta cDNA, the libraries had unique molecular identifiers in them. When about 0.95 to 10 million T cells were used, they gave 500,000 or so cDNA molecules. Via MiXCR, TCRdb re-called the PCR reads, giving one row per CDR3 protein. This table holds more than 500,000 distinct CDR3 sequences, less than 40% found once. The CDR3 consists of 14 residues. CDR1 is MNHNS, CDR2 SASEGT, per germline. Sample: blood. The TCR sequence derives from a girl under 18 with multiple sclerosis. The chain links TRBV6-1 to TRBJ2-4; 9 nucleotides line up with TRBD2. The assigned J gene may be wrong: the sequence end matches TRBJ2-7 better. The CDR3: CASSEQRGVYEQYF. In nucleotides, the CDR3 is TGTGCCAGCAGTGAGCAGCGGGGGGTTTACGAGCAGTACTTC.